One T cell receptor (beta chain) is described in this entry. In the PCR, 60 Vbeta and 13 Jbeta primers were used. Assay: immunoSEQ multiplex PCR; the TCRdb copy retains only in-frame clones and omits some. The sample contains roughly 200,000 clones, around 80% of which appear only once. The sample belongs to a study of cytomegalovirus exposure and HLA in healthy donors. The source material was PBMCs. The receptor's source is a man younger than 40 in good health and CMV-seronegative.

The CDR3 region is CASSQDRVVQETQYF. The CDR3 coding sequence is TGTGCCAGCAGCCAAGACAGGGTGGTTCAAGAGACCCAGTACTTC. V is TRBV7-9 and J is TRBJ2-5, with 7 bases identical to TRBD1. Germline V gene sequence: CDR1 SEHNR, CDR2 FQNEAQ (reference sequence). With V trimmed by 5 bases and J by 2 bases, 8 bases remained unmatched. The CDR3 consists of 15 residues.